This TCR beta chain was identified in a study of response to subunit inactivated influenza vaccine. TCRdb reprocessed the RT-PCR reads via MiXCR and lists one record per CDR3 protein. The repertoire consists of 530,000 or so distinct CDR3 sequences, with roughly 23% occurring once and the leading ten covering 1.5% to 2%. The CDR3 consists of 13 residues. The germline CDR1 and CDR2 sequences are SQVTM and ANQGSEA. With 7 bases removed from V and 5 bases from J, the gap between germline ends came to 17 bases. The rearrangement joins TRBV29-1 to TRBJ1-1; tentatively, D is TRBD1 (5 bases). The sequenced sample was CD4+ T cells sorted from PBMCs, obtained roughly 5 days after vaccination. The receptor was isolated from a man aged 45-60 years who received an inactivated influenza vaccine. In nucleotides, the CDR3 is TGCAGCGGATCCCTTCTGGGGGGTACTGAAGCTTTCTTT. Its protein is CSGSLLGGTEAFF.